These 8 T cell receptor beta chains were all obtained from the same sample, sequenced in a study of breast tumors, draining lymph nodes, adjacent tissues. TCRdb processed the multiplex PCR reads anew with MiXCR; each CDR3 protein has one entry. The sample records over 10,000 distinct CDR3 sequences, less than 85% being singletons. Sequences were obtained from tumor-adjacent breast tissue. The receptor source for this set is a female donor with breast cancer. Some clones in this sample may be carry-over from other donors' samples.

By its share, this clonotype is medium-sized. CDR3 residues: CASSPHHLAASYNEQFF. Written as DNA, the CDR3 is TGCGCCAGCAGCCCCCACCACCTAGCGGCTAGCTACAATGAGCAGTTCTTC. The V call is TRBV5-1, the J call TRBJ2-1; TRBD2 agrees at 7 bases. Unmatched junction bases numbered 13, after V lost 4 bases and J lost 3 bases. The CDR3 consists of 17 residues. Germline V gene sequence: CDR1 SGHRS, CDR2 YFSETQ.

The V and J genes are TRBV24-1 and TRBJ2-5; 7 bases are a match to TRBD1. This CDR3 is built from 17 residues. Germline lookup yields CDR1 KGHDR and CDR2 SFDVKD. Germline trimming cut 4 bases from V and 1 base from J; bases unmatched to any gene: 11. CDR3 coding DNA: TGTGCCACCAGTGACTATGGGACAGCTGAGGGCCAAGAGACCCAGTACTTC. The encoded protein is CATSDYGTAEGQETQYF.

CDR3 in amino acids: CASSQDGTGGYEQYF. CDR3 nucleotide sequence: TGCGCCAGCAGCCAGGACGGGACAGGGGGTTACGAGCAGTACTTC. The chain has TRBV4-3 and TRBJ2-7; 11 bases are shared with TRBD1. The CDR3 consists of 15 residues. Germline V gene data show CDR1 as LGHNA and CDR2 as YSLEER. The V gene end was trimmed by 3 bases and the J gene end by 4 bases; junction bases not matched to a gene: 5.

The chain links TRBV7-3 to TRBJ2-3; no reliable D call. CDR1 SGHTA and CDR2 FQGTGA come from the germline V gene. The V end lost 5 bases, the J end lost 0 bases, and 6 bases lay between the germline ends. The CDR3 is made up of 13 amino acids. In DNA, the CDR3 is TGTGCCAGCAGCGCACCTAGCACAGATACGCAGTATTTT. Amino acid sequence: CASSAPSTDTQYF.

The rearrangement links TRBV20-1 to TRBJ2-5; D is undetermined. This CDR3 is 13 amino acids long. Germline V CDR1 and CDR2: DFQATT, SNEGSKA (reference sequence). V gave up 1 base and J gave up 4 bases, with 10 bases separating them. CDR3: CSARVQVPETQYF. CDR3 nucleotide sequence: TGCAGTGCTAGAGTCCAAGTCCCAGAGACCCAGTACTTC.

This clonotype was recorded many times. The V and J genes are TRBV6-6 and TRBJ2-3, with no clear D. The CDR3 totals 13 residues. V shed 2 bases and J shed 2 bases, with 5 bases lying between them. The germline gives CDR1 MNHNY, CDR2 SVGAGI (reference sequence). CDR3 sequence (DNA): TGTGCCAGCAGTTACCTCTACACAGATACGCAGTATTTT. It yields the protein CASSYLYTDTQYF.

This sequence joins TRBV3-1 and TRBJ1-3, with 11 positions matching TRBD1. The CDR3 runs to 17 residues. Germline-derived CDR1 and CDR2 are LGHDT and YNNKEL (reference sequence). The V and J ends lost 5 bases and 1 base, in that order; junction bases with no gene match: 7. Here the CDR3 reads CASSTPGTGGSGNTIYF. The DNA for the CDR3 is TGTGCCAGCAGCACGCCCGGGACAGGGGGTTCTGGAAACACCATATATTTT.

The chain has TRBV28 and TRBJ1-2, with 10 positions matching TRBD1. This CDR3 comprises 14 residues. Germline CDR1 MDHEN, CDR2 SYDVKM. V dropped 3 bases and J dropped 7; count of bases not matched to a gene: 5. The CDR3 is CASSFDRGLFGYTF. For the CDR3, the DNA is TGTGCCAGCAGTTTTGACAGGGGGCTTTTTGGCTACACCTTC.